One TCR beta chain is described in this entry. These data come from a study of blood T cell repertoires in COVID-19. Looking at the study overall: The samples span acute and convalescent COVID-19 from the United States, Italy and Spain.

Assay used: immunoSEQ multiplex PCR; TCRdb lists only in-frame clones, some missing. The sample includes 30,000 to 35,000 clones, approximately 85% seen only once; the top ten take about 9.6%. The germline gives CDR1 PRHDT, CDR2 FYEKMQ (reference sequence). The ends were cut back, 7 bases at V and 8 bases at J, with 20 bases in the middle. The CDR3 consists of 14 residues. This chain joins TRBV13 and TRBJ1-2; possibly TRBD1 for D (5 bases). The specimen was peripheral blood. The clonotype originates from a man at least 80 years old with active COVID-19. CDR3 sequence reads: CASTPGRGRWGYTF. The CDR3 region has the DNA TGTGCCAGCACCCCCGGACGGGGGAGGTGGGGCTACACCTTC.